Listed below are T cell receptor beta chains from one sample, sequenced in a study of T-cell memory formation after mild COVID-19. TCRdb reprocessed the 5' RACE reads with MiXCR, giving one entry per CDR3 protein. Altogether 150,000 to 200,000 distinct CDR3 sequences are present, about 22% being singletons, with the ten largest covering about 21%. Input material: PBMCs or a T cell subset sorted from them (not recorded which). The receptors come from an adult woman who had mild COVID-19 (a few samples of this study predate the infection). Cell type and time point are not known. Each CDR3 is given with its conserved first and last residue. D genes are given only for firm matches. Clone size is given for some rows only: seen once, a few or many times, or a class if the clone is expanded.

TRBJ1-1 - TRBV5-1 - TGCGCCAGCACTCTCTTCGGCGACAACACTGAAGCTTTCTTT CASTLFGDNTEAFF
TRBJ2-5 TRBD1 TRBV3-1 once TGTGCCAGCAGCCAAGGTGATTTGACAGGGTTCGGAGAGACCCAGTACTTC CASSQGDLTGFGETQYF
TRBJ1-1 - TRBV7-2 - TGTGCCAGCAGCTTATTCGGTCATGATGAAGCTTTCTTT CASSLFGHDEAFF
TRBJ2-7 - TRBV30 - TGTGCCTGGAATTTTGGGGGGACCTACGAGCAGTACTTC CAWNFGGTYEQYF
TRBJ1-1 - TRBV6-2/TRBV6-3 few TGTGCCAGCTCGAACGAGGTGCCGGGCGGCACTGAAGCTTTCTTT CASSNEVPGGTEAFF
TRBJ1-2 TRBD1 TRBV6-6 - TGTGCCAGCAGTGAACGGACAGGGGAGAAAGACGGCTACACCTTC CASSERTGEKDGYTF
TRBJ2-1 TRBD2 TRBV7-6 few TGTGCCAGCAGCTTAGAGGCTAGCGGGGATCAGTTCTTC CASSLEASGDQFF
TRBJ2-7 - TRBV6-1 - TGTGCCAGCAGTACCTGGGAGGGGACAGGCTCCTACGAGCAGTACTTC CASSTWEGTGSYEQYF
TRBJ2-7 TRBD1 TRBV19 few TGTGCCAGTAGTGGAGACAGGGACCATTCCTACGAGCAGTACTTC CASSGDRDHSYEQYF
TRBJ1-1 - TRBV3-1 - TGTGCCAGCAGCCGCCCCAGCCAGAACACTGAAGCTTTCTTT CASSRPSQNTEAFF